Listed here are 20 T cell receptor beta chains from one sample, sequenced in a study of T cell responses to AZD1222 COVID-19 vaccine. Here immunoSEQ multiplex PCR was the method, and the copy in TCRdb shows in-frame clones only, minus some. The table lists some 90,000 clones, around 86% of them singletons. The specimen comprised peripheral blood, sampled on day 0 of AZD1222 vaccination. These receptors originate from an adult in good health.

Comment on this clone: Within the sample, other DNA sequences also encode this same CDR3. J is TRBJ1-5 and V is TRBV19; maybe TRBD1 (5 bases). V gave up 3 bases and J gave up 5 bases, with 8 bases separating them. Germline loops: CDR1 LNHDA, CDR2 SQIVND (reference sequence). The CDR3 has 13 residues. CDR3 bases: TGTGCCAGTAGTATGTCGGGGGATCAGCCCCAGCATTTT. Translation gives CASSMSGDQPQHF.

The chain joins TRBV7-3 to TRBJ2-2, with D unresolved. This CDR3 comprises 13 residues. Trimming removed 1 base at V and 7 bases at J, with 7 bases between. CDR1 is SGHTA, CDR2 FQGTGA, per germline. CDR3 nucleotides: TGTGCCAGCAGCTTAATACAGAACGGGGAGCTGTTTTTT. It yields the protein CASSLIQNGELFF.

This clone was picked up a small number of times. V gene TRBV9 combines with J gene TRBJ2-5; TRBD2 agrees at 8 bases. The J segment lost 5 bases and the V segment lost 3 bases, leaving 6 bases of the junction unmatched. The CDR3 runs 14 residues. Per germline, CDR1 SGDLS and CDR2 YYNGEE. CDR3 sequence reads: CASSEAGAGETQYF. In DNA, the CDR3 is TGTGCCAGCAGCGAAGCGGGAGCGGGTGAGACCCAGTACTTC.

The table lists this clone with a few counts. This chain links TRBV6-5 with TRBJ2-5; 9 bases match TRBD1. The CDR3 length is 16 residues. With V trimmed by 2 bases and J by 2 bases, 6 bases remained unmatched. Germline V gene lookup returns CDR1 MNHEY and CDR2 SVGAGI. The CDR3 nucleotides are TGTGCCAGCAGTTACGCACAGGGGGCTTGGCAAGAGACCCAGTACTTC. It specifies CASSYAQGAWQETQYF.

The chain links TRBV5-8 to TRBJ1-5; D unresolved. Trimming left V 4 bases short and J 2 bases short, with 13 bases between. CDR1 is SGHTS and CDR2 is YDEGEE in the germline V gene. This CDR3 region has 15 residues. As DNA, the CDR3 is TGTGCCAGCAGCCTTCAAGGGAGGGGCAATCAGCCCCAGCATTTT. Encoded protein: CASSLQGRGNQPQHF.

This clone was observed a handful of times. V gene TRBV10-1 combines with J gene TRBJ2-7, with TRBD1 identical over 11 bases. In germline, CDR1 is WNHNN, CDR2 SYGVQD (reference sequence). This CDR3 region has 14 residues. J lost 2 bases, V lost 5 bases, and 2 bases had no gene match. CDR3 bases: TGCGCCAGCAGTTCGGGACAGGGGGCCTACGAGCAGTACTTC. It specifies CASSSGQGAYEQYF.

The J gene is TRBJ2-7, the V gene TRBV5-6; 8 bases align to TRBD1. Germline V gene data show CDR1 as SGHDT and CDR2 as YYEEEE. The junction had 5 bases not matched to a gene; V was cut back by 2 bases and J by 4 bases. The CDR3 is made up of 14 amino acids. Written as DNA, the CDR3 is TGTGCCAGCAGCTTTGAGGGACAGGAATACGAGCAGTACTTC. Its protein product is CASSFEGQEYEQYF.

This clone was seen only a few times. Different DNA sequences within this sample yield the same CDR3. The chain recombines TRBV10-3 with TRBJ1-2; 10 nucleotides agree with TRBD1. CDR1 is ENHRY and CDR2 is SYGVKD in the germline V gene. This CDR3 is built from 14 residues. V dropped 6 bases and J dropped 3; count of bases not matched to a gene: 4. The CDR3 spells CAIRAGTGDYGYTF. CDR3 nucleotide sequence: TGTGCCATCAGAGCCGGGACAGGGGACTATGGCTACACCTTC.

The CDR3 loop is CASGLVDKQYF. In DNA form, the CDR3 reads TGTGCTAGTGGTTTGGTAGACAAACAGTACTTC. The V gene is TRBV12-5, the J gene TRBJ2-7; the D is unclear. V was pared by 0 bases and J by 10 bases, with 7 bases between. CDR1 LGHNT and CDR2 FRNRAP come from the germline V gene. The CDR3 spans 11 residues.

This chain uses TRBV18 with TRBJ1-1, with 11 bases lining up with TRBD1. This CDR3 comprises 15 residues. Germline V CDR1 and CDR2: KGHSH, LQKENI. With V trimmed by 4 bases and J by 4 bases, 5 bases remained unmatched. Here the CDR3 reads CASSLGQGAGTEAFF. CDR3 bases: TGTGCCAGCTCACTCGGACAGGGGGCGGGCACTGAAGCTTTCTTT.

This CDR3 reads CSVAWGGNNPNEQYF. In nucleotides, the CDR3 is TGCAGCGTTGCCTGGGGGGGAAACAATCCCAACGAGCAGTACTTC. The chain recombines TRBV29-1 with TRBJ2-7; 7 bases fit TRBD2. The CDR3 is 15 amino acids. Looked up from germline, CDR1 is SQVTM and CDR2 is ANQGSEA. V dropped 4 bases and J dropped 5; count of bases not matched to a gene: 14.

CDR3 DNA: TGTGCCACCCTTTCAAGATCATATATTTACGAGCAGTACTTC. It translates to CATLSRSYIYEQYF. This rearrangement joins TRBV28 to TRBJ2-7; D is unresolved. Looked up from germline, CDR1 is MDHEN and CDR2 is SYDVKM. Trimming took 10 bases from V and 4 from J, leaving 20 bases between them. The CDR3 sequence is 14 residues long.

The chain employs TRBV7-6 and TRBJ2-5; D tentatively reads TRBD1 or TRBD2 (6 bases each). Germline values: CDR1 SGHVS, CDR2 FNYEAQ. The ends were cut back, 1 base at V and 5 bases at J, with 17 bases in the middle. The CDR3 is 16 residues long. The CDR3 reads CASSLGAGGLWETQYF. CDR3 coding DNA: TGTGCCAGCAGCTTAGGAGCTGGGGGGCTTTGGGAGACCCAGTACTTC.

The V and J genes are TRBV27 and TRBJ2-7; D perhaps matches TRBD2 (5 bases). Trimming removed 2 bases from V and 4 bases from J, with 12 bases in between. This CDR3 has 14 residues. Looked up from germline, CDR1 is MNHEY and CDR2 is SMNVEV (reference sequence). The CDR3: CASSLSFRGYEQYF. Written as DNA, the CDR3 is TGTGCCAGCAGTTTAAGTTTTCGGGGTTACGAGCAGTACTTC.

The J gene is TRBJ2-7, the V gene TRBV6-2 or TRBV6-3; D gene ambiguous. V lost 1 base and J lost 5, with 9 bases in between. This CDR3 region has 13 residues. CDR1 and CDR2 from the germline V gene are MNHEY and SVGEGT. CDR3 in DNA: TGTGCCAGCAGTTACTGGGCCTGGGACGAGCAGTACTTC. It codes for CASSYWAWDEQYF.

The chain's CDR3 is CASSLRQPYEQYF. CDR3 nucleotides: TGTGCCAGCAGCTTAAGACAGCCCTACGAGCAGTACTTC. The V call is TRBV7-8, the J call TRBJ2-7; D is possibly TRBD1 (5 bases). The CDR3 covers 13 residues. Germline assignment: CDR1 SGHVS and CDR2 FQNEAQ. V was trimmed by 2 bases and J by 2 bases, leaving 7 bases between them.

The chain links TRBV6-5 to TRBJ2-1; 7 bases align to TRBD1. Germline CDR1 reads MNHEY; CDR2 reads SVGAGI. V dropped 6 bases and J dropped 5; count of bases not matched to a gene: 7. There are 14 residues in the CDR3. The CDR3 is CASRNRQGHNEQFF. The DNA of the CDR3 is TGTGCCAGCAGAAATCGACAGGGCCACAATGAGCAGTTCTTC.

The V and J genes are TRBV19 and TRBJ2-1; the D gene is possibly TRBD2 (6 bases). This CDR3 spans 13 amino acids. From germline, CDR1 is LNHDA and CDR2 SQIVND (reference sequence). V was clipped by 4 bases and J by 8 bases, with 12 bases between them. The CDR3 is CASSSAGRDEQFF. CDR3 bases: TGTGCCAGTAGTAGCGCGGGAAGGGATGAGCAGTTCTTC.

The CDR3 sequence is CSVARDRYEQYF. CDR3 bases: TGCAGCGTTGCCCGGGATCGCTACGAGCAGTACTTC. The chain joins TRBV29-1 to TRBJ2-7; maybe TRBD2 (5 bases). Germline V CDR1 and CDR2: SQVTM, ANQGSEA. The CDR3 consists of 12 residues. V shed 4 bases and J shed 3 bases, with 10 bases lying between them.

V gene TRBV7-9 combines with J gene TRBJ2-7; D perhaps matches TRBD2 (5 bases). Germline lookup yields CDR1 SEHNR and CDR2 FQNEAQ (reference sequence). The V end was cut by 4 bases, the J end by 0 bases, with 13 bases between. The CDR3 has 15 residues. The CDR3 nucleotides read TGTGCCAGCAGCTCTCGGACTGAGAGCTCCTACGAGCAGTACTTC. Its protein product is CASSSRTESSYEQYF. Filled out from reference TRBV7-9 and TRBJ2-7, the complete variable domain reads DTGVSQNPRHKITKRGQNVTFRCDPISEHNRLYWYRQTLGQGPEFLTYFQNEAQLEKSRLLSDRFSAERPKGSFSTLEIQRTEQGDSAMYLCASSSRTESSYEQYFGPGTRLTVT.